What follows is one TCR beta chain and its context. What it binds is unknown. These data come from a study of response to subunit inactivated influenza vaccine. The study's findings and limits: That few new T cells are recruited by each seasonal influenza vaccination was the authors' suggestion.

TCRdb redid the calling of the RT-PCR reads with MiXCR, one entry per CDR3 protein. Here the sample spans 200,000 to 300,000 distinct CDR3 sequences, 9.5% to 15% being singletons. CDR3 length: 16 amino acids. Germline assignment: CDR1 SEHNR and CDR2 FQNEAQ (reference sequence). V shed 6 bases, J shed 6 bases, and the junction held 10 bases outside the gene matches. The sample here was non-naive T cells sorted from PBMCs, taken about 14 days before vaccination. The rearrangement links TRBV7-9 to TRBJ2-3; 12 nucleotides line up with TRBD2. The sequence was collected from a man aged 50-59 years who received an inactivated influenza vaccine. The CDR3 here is CASSPTSGRSLDTQYF. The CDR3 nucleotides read TGTGCCAGCAGTCCTACTAGCGGGAGGTCTCTGGATACGCAGTATTTT. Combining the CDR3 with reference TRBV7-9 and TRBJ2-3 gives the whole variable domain DTGVSQNPRHKITKRGQNVTFRCDPISEHNRLYWYRQTLGQGPEFLTYFQNEAQLEKSRLLSDRFSAERPKGSFSTLEIQRTEQGDSAMYLCASSPTSGRSLDTQYFGPGTRLTVL.